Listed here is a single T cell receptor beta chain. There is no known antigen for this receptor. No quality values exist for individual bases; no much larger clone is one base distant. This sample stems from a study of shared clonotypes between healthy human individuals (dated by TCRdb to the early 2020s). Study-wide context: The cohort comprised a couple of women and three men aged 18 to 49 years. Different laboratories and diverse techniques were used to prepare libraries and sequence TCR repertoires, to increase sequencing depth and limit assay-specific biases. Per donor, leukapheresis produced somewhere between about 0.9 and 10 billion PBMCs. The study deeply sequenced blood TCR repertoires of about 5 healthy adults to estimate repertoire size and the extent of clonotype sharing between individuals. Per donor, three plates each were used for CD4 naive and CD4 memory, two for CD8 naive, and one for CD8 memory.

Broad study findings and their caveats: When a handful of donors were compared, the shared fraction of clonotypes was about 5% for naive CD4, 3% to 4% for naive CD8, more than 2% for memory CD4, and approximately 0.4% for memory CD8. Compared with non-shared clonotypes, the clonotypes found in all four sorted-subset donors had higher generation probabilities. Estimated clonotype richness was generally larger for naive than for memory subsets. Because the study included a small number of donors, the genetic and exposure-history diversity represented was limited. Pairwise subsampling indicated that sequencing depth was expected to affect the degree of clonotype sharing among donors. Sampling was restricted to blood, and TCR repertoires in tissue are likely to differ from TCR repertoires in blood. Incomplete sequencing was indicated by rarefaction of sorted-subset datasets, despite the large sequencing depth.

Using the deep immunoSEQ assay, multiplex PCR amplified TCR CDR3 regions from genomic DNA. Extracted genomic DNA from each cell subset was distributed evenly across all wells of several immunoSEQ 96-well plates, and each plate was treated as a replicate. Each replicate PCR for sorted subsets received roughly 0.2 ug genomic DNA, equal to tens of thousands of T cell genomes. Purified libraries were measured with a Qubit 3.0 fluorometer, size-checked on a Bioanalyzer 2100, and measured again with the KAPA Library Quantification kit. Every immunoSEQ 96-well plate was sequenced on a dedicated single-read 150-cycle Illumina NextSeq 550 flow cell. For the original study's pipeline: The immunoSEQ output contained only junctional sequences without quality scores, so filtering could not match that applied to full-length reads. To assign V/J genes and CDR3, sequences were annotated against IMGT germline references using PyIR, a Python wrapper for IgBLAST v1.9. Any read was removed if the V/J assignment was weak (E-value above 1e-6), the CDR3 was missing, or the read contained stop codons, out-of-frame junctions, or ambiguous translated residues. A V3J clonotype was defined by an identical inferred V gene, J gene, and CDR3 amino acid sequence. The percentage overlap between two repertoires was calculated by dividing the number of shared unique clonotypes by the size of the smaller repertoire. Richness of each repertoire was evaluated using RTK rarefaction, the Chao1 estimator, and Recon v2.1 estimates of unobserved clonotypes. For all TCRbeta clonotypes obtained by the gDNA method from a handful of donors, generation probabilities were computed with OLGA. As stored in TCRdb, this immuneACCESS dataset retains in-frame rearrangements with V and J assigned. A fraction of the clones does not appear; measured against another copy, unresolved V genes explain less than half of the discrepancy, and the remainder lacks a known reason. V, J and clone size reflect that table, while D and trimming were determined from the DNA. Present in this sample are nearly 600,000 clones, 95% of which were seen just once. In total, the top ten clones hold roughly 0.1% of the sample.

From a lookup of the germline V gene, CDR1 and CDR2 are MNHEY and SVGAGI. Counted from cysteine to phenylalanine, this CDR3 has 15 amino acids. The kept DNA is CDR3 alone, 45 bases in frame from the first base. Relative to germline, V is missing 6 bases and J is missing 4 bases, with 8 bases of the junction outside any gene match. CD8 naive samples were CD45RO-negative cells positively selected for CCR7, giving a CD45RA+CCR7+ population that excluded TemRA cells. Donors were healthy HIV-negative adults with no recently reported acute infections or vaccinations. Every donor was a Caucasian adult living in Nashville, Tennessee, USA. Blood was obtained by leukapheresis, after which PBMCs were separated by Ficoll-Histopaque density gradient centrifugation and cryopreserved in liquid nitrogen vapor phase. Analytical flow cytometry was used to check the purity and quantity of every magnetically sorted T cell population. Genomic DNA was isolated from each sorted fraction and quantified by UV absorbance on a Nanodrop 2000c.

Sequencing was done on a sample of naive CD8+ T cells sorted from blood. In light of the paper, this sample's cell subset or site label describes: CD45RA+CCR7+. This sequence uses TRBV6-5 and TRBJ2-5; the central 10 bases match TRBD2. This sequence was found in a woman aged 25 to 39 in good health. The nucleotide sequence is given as TGTGCCAGCAGACTCAGCGGGAGGGCAGGAGAGACCCAGTACTTC. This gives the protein CASRLSGRAGETQYF.